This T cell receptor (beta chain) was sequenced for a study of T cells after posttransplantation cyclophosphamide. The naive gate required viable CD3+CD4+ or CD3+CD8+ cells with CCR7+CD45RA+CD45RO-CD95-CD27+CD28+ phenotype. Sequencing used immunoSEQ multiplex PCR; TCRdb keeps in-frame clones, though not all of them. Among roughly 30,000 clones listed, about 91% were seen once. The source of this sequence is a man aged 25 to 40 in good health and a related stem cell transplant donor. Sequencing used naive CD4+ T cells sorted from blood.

CDR3 loop: CASSLGDGGANQPQHF. For the CDR3, the DNA is TGTGCCAGCAGTCTAGGTGACGGGGGGGCTAATCAGCCCCAGCATTTT. The genes are TRBV11-2 and TRBJ1-5; a weak D match, TRBD1 (6 bases). CDR3 length: 16 amino acids. Germline V gives CDR1 SGHAT, CDR2 FQNNGV. V was trimmed by 6 bases and J by 4 bases, leaving 19 bases between them.